This TCR beta chain is drawn from a study of human T cells and chemical hapten exposure. Via MiXCR, TCRdb re-called the RACE reads, giving one row per CDR3 protein. The sample has under 200,000 distinct CDR3 sequences, 30% seen once. Noted time point: pre-sensitization, week 0. Treatment: therapeutic diphenylcyclopropenone sensitization with weekly scalp DPC. Germline assignment: CDR1 DFQATT and CDR2 SNEGSKA (reference sequence). The CDR3 length is 13 residues. Trimming took 5 bases from V and 5 from J; bases not matched to a gene: 5. The chain uses TRBV20-1 and TRBJ2-7; TRBD1 matches 11 bases. This sequence was found in a woman in her twenties or thirties with alopecia areata. Some clones in this sample may be carry-over from other donors' samples. Here the sequenced sample was whole blood, taken in connection with sensitization to the hapten diphenylcyclopropenone (DPC). CDR3 in DNA: TGCAGTGCTTCGGACAGGGGGCGCGACGAGCAGTACTTC. Protein: CSASDRGRDEQYF.